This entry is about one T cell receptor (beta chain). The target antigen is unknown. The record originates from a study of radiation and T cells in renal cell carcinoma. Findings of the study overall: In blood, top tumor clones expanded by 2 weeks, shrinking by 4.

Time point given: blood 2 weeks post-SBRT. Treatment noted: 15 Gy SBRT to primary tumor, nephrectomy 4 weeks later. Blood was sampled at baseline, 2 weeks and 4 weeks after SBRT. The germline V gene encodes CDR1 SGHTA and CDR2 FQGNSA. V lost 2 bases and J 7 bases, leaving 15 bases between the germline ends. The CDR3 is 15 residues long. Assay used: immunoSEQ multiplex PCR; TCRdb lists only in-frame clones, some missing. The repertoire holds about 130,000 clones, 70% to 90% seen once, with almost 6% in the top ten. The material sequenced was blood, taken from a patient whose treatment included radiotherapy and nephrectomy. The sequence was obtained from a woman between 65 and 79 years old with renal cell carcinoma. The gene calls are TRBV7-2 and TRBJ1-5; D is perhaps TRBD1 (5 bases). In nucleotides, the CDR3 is TGTGCCAGCAGCTTAAATCGGGGGTCCAGACAGCCCCAGCATTTT. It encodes CASSLNRGSRQPQHF.